This T cell receptor beta chain derives from a study of vaccination and CD4 T cells after COVID-19. As for the study in general: Four females and six males made up the convalescents, with two Hispanic. Cultures designated as controls were supplied with a CEFX pool, an HIV-1 Nef pool, or no peptide. Study results and limitations: Counts of SARS-CoV-2-reactive clonotypes had a median that went from approximately 21 to 40, a nonsignificant change.

Germline trimming cut 2 bases from V and 6 bases from J; bases unmatched to any gene: 5. Germline lookup yields CDR1 MNHEY and CDR2 SMNVEV (reference sequence). CDR3 length: 16 amino acids. Described treatment: roughly ten-day PBMC culture with coronavirus spike peptide pools or control peptides (ViraFEST assay). Following expansion of antigen-specific T cells with peptide pools, ViraFEST then sequenced TCRs. Cultured CD4+ T cell DNA was sequenced using the Oncomine TCR Beta short-read assay. TCRdb independently ran MiXCR on the PCR reads; one entry per CDR3 protein. The table has some 20,000 distinct CDR3 sequences, 31% seen once; the top ten hold about 15%. As to this clonotype: The target antigen is unknown.

The clonotype comes from a human donor with COVID-19. The chain has TRBV27 and TRBJ2-1, with TRBD1 matching over 12 bases. Specimen: cultured CD4+ T cells from blood. Here the CDR3 DNA reads TGTGCCAGCAGTTTACGGGGACAGGGGGCGATCAATGAGCAGTTCTTC. Encoded protein: CASSLRGQGAINEQFF.